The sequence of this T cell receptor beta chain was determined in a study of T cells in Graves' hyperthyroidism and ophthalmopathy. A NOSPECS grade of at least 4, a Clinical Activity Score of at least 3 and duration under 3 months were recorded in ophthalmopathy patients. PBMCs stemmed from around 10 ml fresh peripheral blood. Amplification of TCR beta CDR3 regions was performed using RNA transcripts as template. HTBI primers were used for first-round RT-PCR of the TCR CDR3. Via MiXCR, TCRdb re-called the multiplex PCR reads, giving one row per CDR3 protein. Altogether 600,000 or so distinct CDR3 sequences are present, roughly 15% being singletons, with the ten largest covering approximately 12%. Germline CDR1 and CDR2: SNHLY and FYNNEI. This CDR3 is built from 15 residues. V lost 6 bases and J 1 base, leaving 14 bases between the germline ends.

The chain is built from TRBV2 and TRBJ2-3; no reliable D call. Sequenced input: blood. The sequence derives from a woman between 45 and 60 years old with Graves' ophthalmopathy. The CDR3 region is CASSLEVPGTDTQYF. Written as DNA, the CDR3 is TGTGCCAGCAGCTTGGAAGTGCCTGGCACAGATACGCAGTATTTT.